This record covers a single T cell receptor (beta chain). Other DNA sequences from this sample encode an identical CDR3 as well. This entry belongs to a study of blood T cell repertoires in COVID-19. Study-level information: The origin of the acute and convalescent COVID-19 samples was the United States, Italy and Spain. T cells, B-cell-depleted T cells, or PBMCs provided the cDNA or gDNA that served as material.

Germline loops: CDR1 MDHEN, CDR2 SYDVKM. Trimming cost V 4 bases and J 7 bases; bases outside gene matches: 8. The CDR3 runs 14 residues. As originally analysed: Quantification of nucleated cells was approximated via reference gene primer amplification. TCRdb's copy holds only in-frame clones and misses some; the assay was immunoSEQ multiplex PCR. V and J calls and clone size are given by that table; D and trimming were obtained from the DNA. The sample lists over 100,000 clones, 75% to 90% occurring once. This chain connects TRBV28 to TRBJ1-2; TRBD1 matches 8 bases. Sequencing was carried out using peripheral blood. The receptor was isolated from a human donor in a cohort sampled during active COVID-19. In DNA, the CDR3 is TGTGCCAGCAGTTCTCAGGGGGCGGGGGTTGGCTACACCTTC. This translates into CASSSQGAGVGYTF.